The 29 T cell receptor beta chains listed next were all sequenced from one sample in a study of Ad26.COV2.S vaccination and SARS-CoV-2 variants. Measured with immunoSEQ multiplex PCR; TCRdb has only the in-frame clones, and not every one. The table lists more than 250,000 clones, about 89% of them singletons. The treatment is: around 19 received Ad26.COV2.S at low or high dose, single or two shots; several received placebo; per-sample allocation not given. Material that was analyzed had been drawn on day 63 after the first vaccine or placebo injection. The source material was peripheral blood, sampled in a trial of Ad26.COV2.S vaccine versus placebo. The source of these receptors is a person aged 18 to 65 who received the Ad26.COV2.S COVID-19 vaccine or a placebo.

As DNA, the CDR3 is TGTGCCAGCAGCGCCAGGGTTAAGGCATCGCCCGGGGAGCTGTTTTTT. Translated, it gives CASSARVKASPGELFF. The chain recombines TRBV7-2 with TRBJ2-2; a possible D gene is TRBD1 (5 bases). Germline V gives CDR1 SGHTA, CDR2 FQGNSA. The CDR3 extends over 16 amino acids. Deletions cut 5 bases from V and 6 bases from J, with 19 bases between. Variable domain in full (rest from reference TRBV7-2 and TRBJ2-2): GAGVSQSPSNKVTEKGKDVELRCDPISGHTALYWYRQSLGQGLEFLIYFQGNSAPDKSGLPSDRFSAERTGGSVSTLTIQRTQQEDSAVYLCASSARVKASPGELFFGEGSRLTVL.

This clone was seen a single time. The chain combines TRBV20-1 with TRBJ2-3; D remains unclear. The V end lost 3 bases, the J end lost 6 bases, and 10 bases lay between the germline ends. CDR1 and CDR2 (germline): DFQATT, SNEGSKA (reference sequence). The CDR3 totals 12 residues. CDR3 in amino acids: CSASGLRDTQYF. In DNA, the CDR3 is TGCAGTGCTAGTGGCCTGCGGGATACGCAGTATTTT.

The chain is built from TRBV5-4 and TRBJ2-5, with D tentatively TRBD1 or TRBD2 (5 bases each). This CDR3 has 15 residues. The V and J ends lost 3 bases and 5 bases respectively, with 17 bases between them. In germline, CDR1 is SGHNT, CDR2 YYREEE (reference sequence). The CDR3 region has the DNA TGTGCCAGCAGCTCCCCGGGGCTCAGCCGGGAGACCCAGTACTTC. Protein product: CASSSPGLSRETQYF.

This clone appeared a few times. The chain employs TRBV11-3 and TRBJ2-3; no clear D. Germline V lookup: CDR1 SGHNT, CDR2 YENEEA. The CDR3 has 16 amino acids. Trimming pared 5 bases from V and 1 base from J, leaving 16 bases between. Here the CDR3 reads CASSPRRVAGTDTQYF. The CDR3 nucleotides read TGTGCCAGCAGCCCCCGCCGAGTCGCTGGCACAGATACGCAGTATTTT.

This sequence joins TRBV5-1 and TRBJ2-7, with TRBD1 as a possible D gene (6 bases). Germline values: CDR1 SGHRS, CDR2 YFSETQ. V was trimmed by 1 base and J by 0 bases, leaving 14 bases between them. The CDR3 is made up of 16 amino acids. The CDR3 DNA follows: TGCGCCAGCAGCTTGTATGCGACAGGTAGCTCCTACGAGCAGTACTTC. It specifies CASSLYATGSSYEQYF.

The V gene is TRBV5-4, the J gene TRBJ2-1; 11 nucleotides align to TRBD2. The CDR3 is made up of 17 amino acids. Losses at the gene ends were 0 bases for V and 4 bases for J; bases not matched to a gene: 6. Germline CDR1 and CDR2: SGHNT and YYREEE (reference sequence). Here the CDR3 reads CASSLDASGGFYNEQFF. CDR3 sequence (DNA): TGTGCCAGCAGCTTGGATGCTAGCGGGGGGTTTTACAATGAGCAGTTCTTC. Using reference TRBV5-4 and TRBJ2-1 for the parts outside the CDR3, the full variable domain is ETGVTQSPTHLIKTRGQQVTLRCSSQSGHNTVSWYQQALGQGPQFIFQYYREEENGRGNFPPRFSGLQFPNYSSELNVNALELDDSALYLCASSLDASGGFYNEQFFGPGTRLTVL.

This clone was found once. The CDR3 nucleotides are TGTGCCAGTAGTTTTGACTCGGGGACAGCTTCGAACACCGGGGAGCTGTTTTTT. Translation gives CASSFDSGTASNTGELFF. The chain couples TRBV19 to TRBJ2-2, with 7 bases matching TRBD1. CDR3 length equals 18 residues. Germline V CDR1 and CDR2: LNHDA, SQIVND (reference sequence). Losses at the gene ends were 5 bases for V and 0 bases for J; bases not matched to a gene: 12.

CDR3 region: CASSLSTLSYEQYF. CDR3 nucleotides: TGTGCCAGCAGTTTATCTACACTATCCTACGAGCAGTACTTC. The gene calls are TRBV27 and TRBJ2-7; unclear D gene. CDR3 length equals 14 residues. V was pared by 0 bases and J by 1 base, with 7 bases between. Germline loops: CDR1 MNHEY, CDR2 SMNVEV (reference sequence).

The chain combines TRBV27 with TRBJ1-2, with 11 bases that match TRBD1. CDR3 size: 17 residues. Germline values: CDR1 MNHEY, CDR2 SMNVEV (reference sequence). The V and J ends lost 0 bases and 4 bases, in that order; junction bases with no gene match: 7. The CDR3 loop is CASSLSRTGGVSYGYTF. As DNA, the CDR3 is TGTGCCAGCAGTTTATCCCGGACAGGGGGCGTGAGCTATGGCTACACCTTC.

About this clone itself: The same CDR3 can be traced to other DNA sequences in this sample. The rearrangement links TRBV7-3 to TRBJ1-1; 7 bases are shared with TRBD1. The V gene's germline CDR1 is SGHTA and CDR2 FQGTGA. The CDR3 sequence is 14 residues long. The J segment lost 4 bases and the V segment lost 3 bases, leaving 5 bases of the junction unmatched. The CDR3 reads CASSLEGASTEAFF. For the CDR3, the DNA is TGTGCCAGCAGCTTGGAGGGGGCGAGCACTGAAGCTTTCTTT.

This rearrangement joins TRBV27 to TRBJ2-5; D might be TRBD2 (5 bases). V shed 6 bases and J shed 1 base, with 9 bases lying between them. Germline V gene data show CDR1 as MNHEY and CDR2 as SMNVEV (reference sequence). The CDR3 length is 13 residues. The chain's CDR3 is CASSGLGQETQYF. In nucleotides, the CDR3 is TGTGCCAGCAGCGGACTTGGCCAAGAGACCCAGTACTTC.

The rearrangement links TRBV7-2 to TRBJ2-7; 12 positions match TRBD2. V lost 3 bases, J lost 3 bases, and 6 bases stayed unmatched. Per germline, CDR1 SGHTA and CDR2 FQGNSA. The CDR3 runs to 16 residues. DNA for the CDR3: TGTGCCAGCAGCTTCCTAGCGGGAGGGCGGGTCTACGAGCAGTACTTC. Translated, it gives CASSFLAGGRVYEQYF.

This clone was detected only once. The CDR3 DNA reads as TGTGCCAGCAGCCCACGACCGTCCTCTGGAAACACCATATATTTT. Its protein product is CASSPRPSSGNTIYF. The chain employs TRBV5-4 and TRBJ1-3; unclear D gene. Germline lookup yields CDR1 SGHNT and CDR2 YYREEE (reference sequence). There are 15 residues in the CDR3. V dropped 4 bases and J dropped 0 bases, with 11 bases sitting between them.

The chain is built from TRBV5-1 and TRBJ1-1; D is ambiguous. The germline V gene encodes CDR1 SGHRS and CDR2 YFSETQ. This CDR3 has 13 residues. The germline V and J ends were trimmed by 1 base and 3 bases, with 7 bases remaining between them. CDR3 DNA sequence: TGCGCCAGCAGCTTGATGATGGACACTGAAGCTTTCTTT. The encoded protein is CASSLMMDTEAFF.

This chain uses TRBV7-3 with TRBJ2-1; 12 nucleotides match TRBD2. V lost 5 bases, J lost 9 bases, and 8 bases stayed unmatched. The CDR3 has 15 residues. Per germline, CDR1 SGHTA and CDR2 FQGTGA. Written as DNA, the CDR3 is TGTGCCAGCAGCCCCTCGCTAGCGGGGGGGGGTGAGCAGTTCTTC. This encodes CASSPSLAGGGEQFF.

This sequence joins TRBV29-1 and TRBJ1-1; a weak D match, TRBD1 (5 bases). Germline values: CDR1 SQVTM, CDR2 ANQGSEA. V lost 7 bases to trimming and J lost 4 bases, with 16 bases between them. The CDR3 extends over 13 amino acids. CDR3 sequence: CSGGRGRGTEAFF. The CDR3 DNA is TGCAGCGGAGGCCGGGGCAGAGGCACTGAAGCTTTCTTT.

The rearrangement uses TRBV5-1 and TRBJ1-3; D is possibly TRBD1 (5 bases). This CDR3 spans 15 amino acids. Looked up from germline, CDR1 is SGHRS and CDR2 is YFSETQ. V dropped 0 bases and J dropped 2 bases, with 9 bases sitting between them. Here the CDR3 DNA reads TGCGCCAGCAGCTTGGTAGCGGGGGCTGGAAACACCATATATTTT. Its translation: CASSLVAGAGNTIYF.

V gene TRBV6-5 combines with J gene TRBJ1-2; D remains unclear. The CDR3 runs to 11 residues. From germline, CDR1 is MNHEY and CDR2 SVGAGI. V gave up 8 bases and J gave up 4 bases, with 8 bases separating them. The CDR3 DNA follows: TGTGCCAGCGGCGGGTTCTATGGCTACACCTTC. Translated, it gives CASGGFYGYTF.

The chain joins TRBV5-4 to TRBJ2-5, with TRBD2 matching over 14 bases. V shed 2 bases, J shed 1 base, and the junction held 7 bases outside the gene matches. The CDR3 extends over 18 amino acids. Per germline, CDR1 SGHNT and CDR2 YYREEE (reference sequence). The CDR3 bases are TGTGCCAGCAGCTTTGGTGGGACTAGCGGGGGTGGCCAAGAGACCCAGTACTTC. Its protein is CASSFGGTSGGGQETQYF.

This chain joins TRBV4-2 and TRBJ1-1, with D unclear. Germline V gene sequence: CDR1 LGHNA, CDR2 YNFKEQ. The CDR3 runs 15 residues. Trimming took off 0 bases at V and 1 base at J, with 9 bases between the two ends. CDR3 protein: CASSQERRRNTEAFF. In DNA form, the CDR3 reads TGTGCCAGCAGCCAAGAACGGCGGCGGAACACTGAAGCTTTCTTT.

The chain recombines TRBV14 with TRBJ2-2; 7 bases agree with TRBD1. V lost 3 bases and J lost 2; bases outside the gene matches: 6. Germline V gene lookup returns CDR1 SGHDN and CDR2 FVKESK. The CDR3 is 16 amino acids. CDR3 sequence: CASSHRTGENTGELFF. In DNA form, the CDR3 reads TGTGCCAGCAGCCACAGGACAGGAGAAAACACCGGGGAGCTGTTTTTT.

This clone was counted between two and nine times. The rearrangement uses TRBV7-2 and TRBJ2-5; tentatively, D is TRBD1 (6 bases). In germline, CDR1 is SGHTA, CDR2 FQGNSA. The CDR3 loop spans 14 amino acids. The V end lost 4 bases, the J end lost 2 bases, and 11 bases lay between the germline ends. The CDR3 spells CASSSQGFQETQYF. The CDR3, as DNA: TGTGCCAGCAGCTCACAGGGCTTTCAAGAGACCCAGTACTTC. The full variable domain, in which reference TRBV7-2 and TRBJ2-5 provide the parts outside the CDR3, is GAGVSQSPSNKVTEKGKDVELRCDPISGHTALYWYRQSLGQGLEFLIYFQGNSAPDKSGLPSDRFSAERTGGSVSTLTIQRTQQEDSAVYLCASSSQGFQETQYFGPGTRLLVL.

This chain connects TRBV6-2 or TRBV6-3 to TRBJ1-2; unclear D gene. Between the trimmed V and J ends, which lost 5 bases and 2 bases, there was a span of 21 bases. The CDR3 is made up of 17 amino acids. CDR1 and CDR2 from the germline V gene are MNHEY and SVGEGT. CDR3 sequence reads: CASSDLLDTDINYGYTF. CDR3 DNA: TGTGCCAGCAGTGACTTATTGGATACCGACATAAACTATGGCTACACCTTC.

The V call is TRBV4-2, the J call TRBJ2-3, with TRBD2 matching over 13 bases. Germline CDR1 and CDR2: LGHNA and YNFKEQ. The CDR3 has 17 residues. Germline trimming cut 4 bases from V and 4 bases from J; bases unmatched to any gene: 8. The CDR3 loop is CASSPGLAGDGSDTQYF. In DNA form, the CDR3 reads TGTGCCAGCAGCCCCGGACTAGCGGGGGACGGGTCAGATACGCAGTATTTT.

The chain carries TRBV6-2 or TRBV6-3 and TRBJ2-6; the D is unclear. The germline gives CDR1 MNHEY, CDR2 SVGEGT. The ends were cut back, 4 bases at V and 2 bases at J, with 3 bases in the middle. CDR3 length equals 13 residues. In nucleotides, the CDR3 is TGTGCCAGCAGTTCTGCTGGGGCCAACGTCCTGACTTTC. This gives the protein CASSSAGANVLTF.

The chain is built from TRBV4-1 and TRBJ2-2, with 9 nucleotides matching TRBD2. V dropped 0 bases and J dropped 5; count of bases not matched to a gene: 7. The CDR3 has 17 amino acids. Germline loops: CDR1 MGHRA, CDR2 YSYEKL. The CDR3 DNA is TGCGCCAGCAGCCAAGACGAAGGGACTAGCAGGACCGGGGAGCTGTTTTTT. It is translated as CASSQDEGTSRTGELFF.

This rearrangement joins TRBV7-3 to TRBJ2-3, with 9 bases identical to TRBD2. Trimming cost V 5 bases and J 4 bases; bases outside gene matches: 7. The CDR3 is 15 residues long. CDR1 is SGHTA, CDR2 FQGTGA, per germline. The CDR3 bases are TGTGCCAGCAGCCCCGATAGCGGGGGATCAGATACGCAGTATTTT. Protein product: CASSPDSGGSDTQYF. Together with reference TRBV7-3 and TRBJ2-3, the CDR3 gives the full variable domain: GAGVSQTPSNKVTEKGKYVELRCDPISGHTALYWYRQSLGQGPEFLIYFQGTGAADDSGLPNDRFFAVRPEGSVSTLKIQRTERGDSAVYLCASSPDSGGSDTQYFGPGTRLTVL.

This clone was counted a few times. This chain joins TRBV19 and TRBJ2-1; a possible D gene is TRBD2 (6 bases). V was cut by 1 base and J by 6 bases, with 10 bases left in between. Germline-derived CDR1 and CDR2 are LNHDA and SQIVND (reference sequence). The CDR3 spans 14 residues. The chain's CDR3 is CASSIGVAANEQFF. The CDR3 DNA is TGTGCCAGTAGTATAGGAGTAGCGGCCAATGAGCAGTTCTTC.

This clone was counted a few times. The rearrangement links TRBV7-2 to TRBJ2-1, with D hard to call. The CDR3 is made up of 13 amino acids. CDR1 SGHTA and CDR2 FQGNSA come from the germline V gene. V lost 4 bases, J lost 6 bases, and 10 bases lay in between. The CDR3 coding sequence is TGTGCCAGCAGCTCCGACCTAGTCAATGAGCAGTTCTTC. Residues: CASSSDLVNEQFF.